Presented here are 4 T cell receptor beta chains from one specimen sequenced in a study of patients and donors after allogeneic stem cell transplantation. Using its own MiXCR run on the RT-PCR reads, TCRdb lists one record per CDR3 protein. The sample consists of some 880,000 distinct CDR3 sequences, about 20% of them appearing once. Sequenced material: blood, either unsorted or a sorted T cell fraction (not recorded which). Source of these receptors: a human donor who was either an allogeneic HSCT recipient or a stem cell or donor lymphocyte infusion donor (not recorded which). It is not recorded whose cells these are; they may come from a transplant donor.

A few counts support this clonotype. V is TRBV4-2 and J is TRBJ2-1; 12 bases align to TRBD2. The CDR3 is made up of 16 amino acids. Looked up from germline, CDR1 is LGHNA and CDR2 is YNFKEQ. Trimming at V came to 4 bases and at J to 7 bases, leaving 8 bases not matched to a gene. The CDR3 nucleotides read TGTGCCAGCAGCCGATCCCTAGCGGGAGGGAGTAATGAGCAGTTCTTC. It translates to CASSRSLAGGSNEQFF.

This clonotype was counted only a few times. This rearrangement joins TRBV7-3 to TRBJ1-1; D is possibly TRBD1 (6 bases). This CDR3 is 15 amino acids long. From germline, CDR1 is SGHTA and CDR2 FQGTGA. V lost 0 bases to trimming and J lost 1 base, with 9 bases between them. The CDR3: CASSLTQGTNTEAFF. CDR3 sequence (DNA): TGTGCCAGCAGCTTAACCCAGGGGACGAACACTGAAGCTTTCTTT.

This clonotype was picked up a small number of times. J is TRBJ2-4 and V is TRBV6-1; TRBD1 aligns across 9 bases. The germline CDR1 and CDR2 sequences are MNHNS and SASEGT. V was clipped by 5 bases and J by 0 bases; unmatched bases: 5. The CDR3 totals 16 residues. The CDR3 protein is CASSQGGQGAKNIQYF. The CDR3 bases are TGTGCCAGCAGTCAGGGGGGACAGGGAGCCAAAAACATTCAGTACTTC.

This chain links TRBV25-1 with TRBJ2-2; D uncertain. This CDR3 region has 16 residues. The V gene lost 2 bases and the J gene lost 1 base, with 11 bases spanning the gap. Germline V gene data show CDR1 as MGHDK and CDR2 as SYGVNS. CDR3 in amino acids: CASSEARWENTGELFF. CDR3 bases: TGTGCCAGCAGTGAAGCTAGATGGGAGAACACCGGGGAGCTGTTTTTT.